This T cell receptor (beta chain) was retrieved from a study of beta chain features in type 1 diabetes. Study-wide points: Shortening of TCRB CDR3s, moderate but significant, appeared in all four CD4+ subsets of Type 1 diabetes patients.

Every bit of the isolated RNA underwent reverse transcription, so sequencing read expressed TCRB transcripts. Each sample of naive, central memory or regulatory T cells had, on average, about 3.57 million reads. Clones were read by immunoSEQ multiplex PCR, and TCRdb kept only the in-frame ones, dropping some. The sample shows more than 250,000 clones, about a fifth of them seen only once. Points on this clone: What it binds is not known.

The ends were cut back, 6 bases at V and 7 bases at J, with 25 bases in the middle. Germline CDR1 and CDR2: LNHDA and SQIVND (reference sequence). This CDR3 contains 16 residues. Sequencing was carried out using naive CD4+ T cells from blood. This TCR was recovered from a woman in her forties with type 1 diabetes. The chain joins TRBV19 to TRBJ2-7, with D maybe TRBD2 (5 bases). The CDR3 reads CASSLPVGKYAGEQYF. In DNA, the CDR3 is TGTGCCAGTAGCCTCCCGGTCGGGAAATATGCCGGGGAGCAGTACTTC.